This T cell receptor beta chain originates from a study of blood T cell repertoires in COVID-19. As for the study in general: Spain, Italy and the United States supplied samples that represented acute and convalescent COVID-19. PBMCs, B-cell-depleted T cells, or T cells provided the cDNA or gDNA that made up the material.

Per the study methods: By means of reference gene primer amplification, nucleated cell counts were estimated. TCRdb's table, derived via immunoSEQ multiplex PCR, lists solely in-frame clones and lacks some. V, J and clone size derive from that table, while D and trimming were established from the DNA sequence. The profile shows approximately 150,000 clones, roughly 80% of them singletons. The CDR3 extends over 15 amino acids. Trimming pared 7 bases from V and 2 bases from J, leaving 16 bases between. The germline gives CDR1 SGHDN, CDR2 FVKESK. The receptor was isolated from a human donor in a cohort sampled during active COVID-19. The V gene is TRBV14, the J gene TRBJ2-3; weak D call: TRBD2 (6 bases). Source material: peripheral blood. This CDR3 reads CASNPLAENTDTQYF. CDR3 DNA sequence: TGTGCCAGCAACCCCTTAGCGGAAAACACAGATACGCAGTATTTT.